This note documents a single T cell receptor beta chain sequence. These data originate in a study of CD8 T cells in Susac syndrome. V lost 4 bases to trimming and J lost 9 bases, with 9 bases between them. This CDR3 comprises 11 residues. Germline-derived CDR1 and CDR2 are SGDLS and YYNGEE. RNA amounts of 0.5 to 1 ug underwent reverse transcription with random hexamers. TCRdb independently ran MiXCR on the immunoSEQ multiplex PCR reads; one entry per CDR3 protein. The table lists about 430,000 distinct CDR3 sequences, around 83% of them singletons. The T cells that were sequenced for TCR beta were CD8+ and CD4+ cells from blood. The authors negatively isolated CD8+ and CD4+ T cells and FACS-enriched TEMRA cells.

The gene calls are TRBV9 and TRBJ2-3; D gene unclear. The receptor was derived from a human donor with multiple sclerosis. Sequencing was done on a sample of CD8+ T cells from PBMCs. The CDR3 loop reads CASSTSMTQYF. Written as DNA, the CDR3 is TGTGCCAGCAGCACCAGCATGACGCAGTATTTT.